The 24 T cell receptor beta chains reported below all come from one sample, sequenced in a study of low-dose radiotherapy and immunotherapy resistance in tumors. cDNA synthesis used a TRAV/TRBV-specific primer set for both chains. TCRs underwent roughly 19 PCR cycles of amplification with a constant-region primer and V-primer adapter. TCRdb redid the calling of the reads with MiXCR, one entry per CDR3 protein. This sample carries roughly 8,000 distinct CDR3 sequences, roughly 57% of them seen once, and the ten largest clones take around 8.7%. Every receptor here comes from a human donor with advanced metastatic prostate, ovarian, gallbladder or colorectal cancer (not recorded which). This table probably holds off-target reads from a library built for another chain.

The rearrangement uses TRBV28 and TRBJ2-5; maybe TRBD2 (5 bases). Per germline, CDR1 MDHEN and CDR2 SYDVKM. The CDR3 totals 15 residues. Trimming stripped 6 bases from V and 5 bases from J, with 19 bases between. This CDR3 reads CASSQVRAAGETQYF. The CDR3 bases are TGTGCCAGCAGCCAAGTGCGGGCAGCCGGGGAGACCCAGTACTTC.

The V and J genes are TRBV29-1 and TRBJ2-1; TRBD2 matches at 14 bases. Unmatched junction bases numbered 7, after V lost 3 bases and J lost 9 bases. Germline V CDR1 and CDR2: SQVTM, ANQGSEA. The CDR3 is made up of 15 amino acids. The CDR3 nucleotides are TGCAGCGTTGATCTCGGACTAGCGGGAGGAGCTGAGCAGTTCTTC. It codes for CSVDLGLAGGAEQFF.

This CDR3 is CASAGGNEQFF. The CDR3, as DNA: TGTGCCTCCGCGGGGGGCAATGAGCAGTTCTTC. The chain uses TRBV10-3 and TRBJ2-1, with 8 nucleotides matching TRBD2. Germline trimming cut 11 bases from V and 6 bases from J; bases unmatched to any gene: 3. The germline V gene encodes CDR1 ENHRY and CDR2 SYGVKD. The CDR3 length is 11 residues.

CDR3 protein: CASSPLAGVSYNEQFF. The CDR3 nucleotides are TGCGCCAGCAGCCCCTTGGCGGGGGTCTCCTACAATGAGCAGTTCTTC. The gene calls are TRBV5-1 and TRBJ2-1; the match to TRBD2 covers 7 bases. The CDR3 extends over 16 amino acids. The V gene end was trimmed by 4 bases and the J gene end by 0 bases; junction bases not matched to a gene: 7. Germline V gives CDR1 SGHRS, CDR2 YFSETQ.

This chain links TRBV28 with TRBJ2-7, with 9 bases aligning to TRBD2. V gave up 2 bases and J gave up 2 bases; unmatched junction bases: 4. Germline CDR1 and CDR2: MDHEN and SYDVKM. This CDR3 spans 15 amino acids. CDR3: CASSLALAGTYEQYF. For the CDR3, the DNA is TGTGCCAGCAGTTTAGCACTAGCGGGTACCTACGAGCAGTACTTC.

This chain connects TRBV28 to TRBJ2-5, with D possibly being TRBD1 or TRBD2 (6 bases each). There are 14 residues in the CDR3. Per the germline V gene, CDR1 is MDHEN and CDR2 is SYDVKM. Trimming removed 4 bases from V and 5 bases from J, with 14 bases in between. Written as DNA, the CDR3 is TGTGCCAGCAGTTCACCTCAGGGGAGGGAGACCCAGTACTTC. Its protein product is CASSSPQGRETQYF.

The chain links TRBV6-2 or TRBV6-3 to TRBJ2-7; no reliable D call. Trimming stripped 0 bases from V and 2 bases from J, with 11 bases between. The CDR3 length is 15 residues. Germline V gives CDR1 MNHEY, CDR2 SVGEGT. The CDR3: CASSYSRWGTYEQYF. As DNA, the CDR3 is TGTGCCAGCAGTTACTCTCGGTGGGGAACCTACGAGCAGTACTTC.

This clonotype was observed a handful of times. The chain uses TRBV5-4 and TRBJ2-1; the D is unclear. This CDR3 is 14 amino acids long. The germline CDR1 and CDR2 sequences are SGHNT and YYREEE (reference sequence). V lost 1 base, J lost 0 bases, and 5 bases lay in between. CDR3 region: CASSLPLSYNEQFF. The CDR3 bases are TGTGCCAGCAGCTTGCCACTCTCCTACAATGAGCAGTTCTTC.

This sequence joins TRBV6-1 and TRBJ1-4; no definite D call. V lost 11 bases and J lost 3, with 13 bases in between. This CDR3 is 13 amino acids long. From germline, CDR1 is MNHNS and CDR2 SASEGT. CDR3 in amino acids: CAVREGPNEKLFF. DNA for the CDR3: TGTGCCGTCCGCGAGGGCCCTAATGAAAAACTGTTTTTT.

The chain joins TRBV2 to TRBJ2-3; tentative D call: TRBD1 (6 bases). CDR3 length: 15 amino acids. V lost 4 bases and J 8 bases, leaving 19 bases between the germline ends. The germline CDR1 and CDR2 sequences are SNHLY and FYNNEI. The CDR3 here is CASSGTGSELATQYF. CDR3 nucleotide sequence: TGTGCCAGCAGTGGTACAGGGTCAGAGTTGGCTACGCAGTATTTT.

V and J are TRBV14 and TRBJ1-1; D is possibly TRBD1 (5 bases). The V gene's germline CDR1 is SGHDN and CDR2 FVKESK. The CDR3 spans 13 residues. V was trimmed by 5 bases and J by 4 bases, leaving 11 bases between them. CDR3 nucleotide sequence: TGTGCCAGCAGCGCGCAGGGAAGCACTGAAGCTTTCTTT. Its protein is CASSAQGSTEAFF.

CDR3 region: CASSLRDREETQYF. The CDR3 DNA reads TGTGCCAGCTCCCTCCGGGACAGGGAAGAGACCCAGTACTTC. The chain is built from TRBV18 and TRBJ2-5; 9 bases are a match to TRBD1. J lost 3 bases, V lost 6 bases, and 5 bases had no gene match. Germline V gene lookup returns CDR1 KGHSH and CDR2 LQKENI. The CDR3 loop spans 14 amino acids.

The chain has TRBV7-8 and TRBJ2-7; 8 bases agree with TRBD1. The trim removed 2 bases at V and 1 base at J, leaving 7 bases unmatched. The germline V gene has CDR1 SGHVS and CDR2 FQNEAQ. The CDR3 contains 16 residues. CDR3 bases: TGTGCCAGCAGCTTACGTGGACAGGGTAGTTCCTACGAGCAGTACTTC. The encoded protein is CASSLRGQGSSYEQYF.

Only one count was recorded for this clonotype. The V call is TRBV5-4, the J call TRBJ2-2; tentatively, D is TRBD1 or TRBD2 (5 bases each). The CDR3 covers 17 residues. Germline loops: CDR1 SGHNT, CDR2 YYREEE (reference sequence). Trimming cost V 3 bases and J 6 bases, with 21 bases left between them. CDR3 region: CASSWGLLGTNAGELFF. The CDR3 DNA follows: TGTGCCAGCAGCTGGGGTTTACTAGGGACCAACGCCGGGGAGCTGTTTTTT. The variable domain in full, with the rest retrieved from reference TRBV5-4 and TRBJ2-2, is ETGVTQSPTHLIKTRGQQVTLRCSSQSGHNTVSWYQQALGQGPQFIFQYYREEENGRGNFPPRFSGLQFPNYSSELNVNALELDDSALYLCASSWGLLGTNAGELFFGEGSRLTVL.

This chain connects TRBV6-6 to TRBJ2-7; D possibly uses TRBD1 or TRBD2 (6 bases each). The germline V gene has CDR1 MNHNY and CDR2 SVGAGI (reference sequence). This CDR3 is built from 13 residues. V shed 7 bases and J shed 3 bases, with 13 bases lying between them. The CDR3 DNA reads TGTGCCAGCACCGACGAGGGGGGCTACGAGCAGTACTTC. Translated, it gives CASTDEGGYEQYF.

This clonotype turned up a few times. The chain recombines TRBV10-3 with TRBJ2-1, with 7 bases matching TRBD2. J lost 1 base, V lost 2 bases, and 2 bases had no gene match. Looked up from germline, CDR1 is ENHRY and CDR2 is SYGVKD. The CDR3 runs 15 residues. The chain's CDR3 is CAISEREESYNEQFF. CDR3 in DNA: TGTGCCATCAGTGAGCGGGAGGAGTCCTACAATGAGCAGTTCTTC.

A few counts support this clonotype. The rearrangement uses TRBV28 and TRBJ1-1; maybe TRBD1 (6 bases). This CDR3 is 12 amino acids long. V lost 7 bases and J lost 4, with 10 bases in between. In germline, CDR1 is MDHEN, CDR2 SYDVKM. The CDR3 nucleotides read TGTGCCAGCAACCAGGGGATCACTGAAGCTTTCTTT. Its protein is CASNQGITEAFF.

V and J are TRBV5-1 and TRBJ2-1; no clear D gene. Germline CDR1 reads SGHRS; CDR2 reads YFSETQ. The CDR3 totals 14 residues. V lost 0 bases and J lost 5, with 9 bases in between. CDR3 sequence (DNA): TGCGCCAGCAGCTTGGCGTATAAGGACAATGAGCAGTTCTTC. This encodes CASSLAYKDNEQFF.

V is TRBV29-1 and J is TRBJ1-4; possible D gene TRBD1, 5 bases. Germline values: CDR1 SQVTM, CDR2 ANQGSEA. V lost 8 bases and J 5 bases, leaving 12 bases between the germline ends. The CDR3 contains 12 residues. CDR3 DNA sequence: TGCAGCAGCCGGGACGGGAATGAAAAACTGTTTTTT. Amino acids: CSSRDGNEKLFF.

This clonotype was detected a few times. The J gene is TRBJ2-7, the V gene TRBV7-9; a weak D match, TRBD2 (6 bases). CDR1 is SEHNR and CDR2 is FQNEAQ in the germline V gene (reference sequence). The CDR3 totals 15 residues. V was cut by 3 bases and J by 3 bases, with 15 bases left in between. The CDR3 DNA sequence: TGTGCCAGCAGCTTTGAATTAGCGGAAAGCTACGAGCAGTACTTC. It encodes CASSFELAESYEQYF.

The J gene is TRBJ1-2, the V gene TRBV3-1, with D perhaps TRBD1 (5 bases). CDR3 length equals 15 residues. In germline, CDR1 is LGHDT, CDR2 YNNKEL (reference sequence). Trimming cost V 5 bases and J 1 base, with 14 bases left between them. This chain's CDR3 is CASSRQRMINYGYTF. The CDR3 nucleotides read TGTGCCAGCAGCAGACAGCGCATGATTAACTATGGCTACACCTTC.

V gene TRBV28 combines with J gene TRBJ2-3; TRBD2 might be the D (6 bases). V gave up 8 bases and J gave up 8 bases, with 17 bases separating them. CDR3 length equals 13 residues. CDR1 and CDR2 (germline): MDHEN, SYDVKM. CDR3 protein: CASSSGRDGTQYF. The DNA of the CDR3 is TGTGCCAGCTCGAGCGGGCGGGACGGTACGCAGTATTTT.

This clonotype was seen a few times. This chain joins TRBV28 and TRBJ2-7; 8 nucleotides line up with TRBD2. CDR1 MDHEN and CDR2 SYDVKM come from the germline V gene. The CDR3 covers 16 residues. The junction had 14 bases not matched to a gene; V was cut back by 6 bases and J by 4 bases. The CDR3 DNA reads TGTGCCAGCAGGCTATTCTCCGGGACTAGGAGTTACGAGCAGTACTTC. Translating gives CASRLFSGTRSYEQYF.

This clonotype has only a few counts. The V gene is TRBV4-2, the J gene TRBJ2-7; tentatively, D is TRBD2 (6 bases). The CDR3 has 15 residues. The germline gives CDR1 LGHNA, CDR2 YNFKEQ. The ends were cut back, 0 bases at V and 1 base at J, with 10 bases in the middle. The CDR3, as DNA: TGTGCCAGCAGCCAAGAAACCGGGGGTTCCTACGAGCAGTACTTC. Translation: CASSQETGGSYEQYF.